Sequencing of this TCR beta chain was carried out in a study of cytomegalovirus exposure and HLA in healthy donors. The CDR3 length is 15 residues. The V end lost 8 bases, the J end lost 5 bases, and 21 bases lay between the germline ends. Germline loops: CDR1 MDHEN, CDR2 SYDVKM. The study ran its PCR with 60 Vbeta and 13 Jbeta primers. The protocol was immunoSEQ multiplex PCR, while the TCRdb copy is restricted to in-frame clones and leaves out a portion. The profile shows approximately 110,000 clones, roughly 78% of them singletons. Sequencing was performed on PBMCs. J is TRBJ1-2 and V is TRBV28; D is unclear. This TCR was sampled from a woman aged 40-49 years in good health and CMV-seronegative. The CDR3 coding sequence is TGTGCCAGCGGTCCCGAGACCCGAGGGTGGTATGGCTACACCTTC. This sequence encodes CASGPETRGWYGYTF.